This is a list of T cell receptor beta chains from one sample in a study of beta chain features in type 1 diabetes. The protocol was immunoSEQ multiplex PCR, while the TCRdb copy is restricted to in-frame clones and leaves out a portion. This sample has some 350,000 clones, with about 10% found just once. The source material was central memory CD4+ T cells from blood. These TCRs come from a man aged 25-45 years with type 1 diabetes. CDR3s include the opening cysteine and the closing phenylalanine or tryptophan. The order of the fields is V gene, D gene, J gene, clone size, CDR3 protein, CDR3 DNA. A D gene is named only where the DNA matches it firmly. Clone size is given for some rows only: seen once, a few or many times, or a class if the clone is expanded.

TRBV7-2	TRBD1	TRBJ1-2	many	CASSSTGGYYGYTF	TGTGCCAGCAGCTCTACAGGGGGCTACTATGGCTACACCTTC
TRBV29-1	TRBD1	TRBJ1-1	few	CSVQRAGGTEAFF	TGCAGCGTCCAGCGAGCAGGGGGCACTGAAGCTTTCTTT
TRBV27	NA	TRBJ2-7	few	CASSLAVAQAGTSYEQYF	TGTGCCAGCAGTTTAGCCGTCGCACAGGCGGGGACCTCCTACGAGCAGTACTTC
TRBV7-9	NA	TRBJ1-3	NA	CASSLGLGNTIYF	TGTGCCAGCAGTTTGGGGCTCGGAAACACCATATATTTT
TRBV5-1	TRBD1	TRBJ1-2	NA	CASSFGTEIYGYTF	TGCGCCAGCAGCTTCGGGACAGAGATCTATGGCTACACCTTC
TRBV11-3	TRBD2	TRBJ2-1	NA	CASSLVAGNNEQFF	TGTGCCAGCAGCTTAGTAGCGGGAAACAATGAGCAGTTCTTC
TRBV9	NA	TRBJ2-7	few	CASSAGGLDSREQYF	TGTGCCAGCAGCGCCGGGGGGCTAGACTCCCGGGAGCAGTACTTC
TRBV2	NA	TRBJ2-2	few	CASSEGTGELFF	TGTGCCAGCAGCGAGGGGACCGGGGAGCTGTTTTTT
TRBV9	NA	TRBJ2-5	many	CASSVDILETQYF	TGTGCCAGCAGTGTGGACATTTTAGAGACCCAGTACTTC
TRBV19	NA	TRBJ2-1	NA	CASSHRVESYNEQFF	TGTGCCAGCTCCCACAGGGTAGAATCCTACAATGAGCAGTTCTTC
TRBV5-1	TRBD2	TRBJ2-5	few	CASRRGTSVGETQYF	TGCGCCAGCAGACGGGGGACTAGCGTCGGAGAGACCCAGTACTTC
TRBV7-7	NA	TRBJ2-3	few	CASSLGSGRTDTQYF	TGTGCTAGCAGCTTAGGGTCGGGACGCACAGATACGCAGTATTTT
TRBV6-6	TRBD1	TRBJ2-7	NA	CASSSSTGGIDEQYF	TGTGCCAGCAGTTCGTCGACAGGGGGCATCGACGAGCAGTACTTC
TRBV6-1	NA	TRBJ1-1	few	CASSEAFGNTEAFF	TGTGCCAGCAGTGAAGCGTTTGGGAACACTGAAGCTTTCTTT
TRBV7-2	NA	TRBJ2-3	NA	CASSLGGPGTDTQYF	TGTGCCAGCAGCCTTGGAGGGCCGGGTACAGATACGCAGTATTTT
TRBV25-1	NA	TRBJ2-7	NA	CASRGQRNYEQYF	TGTGCCAGCAGAGGACAGCGAAACTACGAGCAGTACTTC
TRBV5-1	NA	TRBJ1-5	NA	CASSADWDQPQHF	TGCGCCAGCAGCGCCGACTGGGACCAGCCCCAGCATTTT
TRBV2	NA	TRBJ2-5	few	CASSRGQETQYF	TGTGCCAGCAGTAGGGGACAAGAGACCCAGTACTTC
TRBV5-5	NA	TRBJ2-5	few	CASSFHVTVAETQYF	TGTGCCAGCAGCTTCCACGTAACAGTGGCGGAGACCCAGTACTTC
TRBV4-3	TRBD1	TRBJ2-7	NA	CASSQEQGGSSSSYEQYF	TGCGCCAGCAGCCAAGAGCAAGGGGGCAGTTCGAGCTCCTACGAGCAGTACTTC
TRBV4-2	NA	TRBJ2-7	few	CASSQAPGSGYEQYF	TGTGCCAGCAGCCAAGCGCCGGGGTCAGGCTACGAGCAGTACTTC
TRBV19	NA	TRBJ2-5	NA	CASSIGLGDSYGGETQYF	TGTGCCAGTAGTATAGGTTTGGGAGACAGCTACGGGGGAGAGACCCAGTACTTC
TRBV7-9	TRBD1	TRBJ2-5	NA	CASSLGRGLETQYF	TGTGCCAGCAGCTTAGGCAGGGGGCTGGAGACCCAGTACTTC
TRBV28	NA	TRBJ2-7	few	CASSKGHSYEQYF	TGTGCCAGCAGTAAGGGACACTCCTACGAGCAGTACTTC
TRBV9	NA	TRBJ2-3	NA	CASSVARDTQYF	TGTGCCAGCAGCGTAGCTCGGGATACGCAGTATTTT
TRBV4-3	NA	TRBJ2-2	few	CASSPGWGTGELFF	TGCGCCAGCAGCCCCGGATGGGGGACCGGGGAGCTGTTTTTT
TRBV27	NA	TRBJ1-4	many	CASSLSEAVGEKLFF	TGTGCCAGCAGTTTATCTGAGGCCGTTGGAGAAAAACTGTTTTTT
TRBV29-1	NA	TRBJ2-5	few	CSAHGGLGETQYF	TGCAGCGCTCACGGGGGTCTGGGGGAGACCCAGTACTTC
TRBV10-3	NA	TRBJ1-5	NA	CAISVSGTDQPQHF	TGTGCCATCAGTGTGTCAGGTACGGATCAGCCCCAGCATTTT
TRBV7-9	NA	TRBJ2-2	few	CASSPEGTGELFF	TGTGCCAGCAGCCCCGAGGGAACCGGGGAGCTGTTTTTT
TRBV2	NA	TRBJ2-7	few	CASRGPSAYEQYF	TGTGCCAGCAGAGGACCAAGCGCCTACGAGCAGTACTTC
TRBV11-3	NA	TRBJ2-5	few	CASSFWGIQETQYF	TGTGCCAGCAGCTTCTGGGGTATACAAGAGACCCAGTACTTC
TRBV7-2	TRBD2	TRBJ2-1	few	CASSYIAGGPGEQFF	TGTGCCAGCAGCTATATAGCGGGAGGGCCAGGCGAGCAGTTCTTC
TRBV28	NA	TRBJ1-1	NA	CASGTLNTEAFF	TGTGCCAGCGGGACACTGAACACTGAAGCTTTCTTT
TRBV5-4	NA	TRBJ2-1	many	CASSLFSRDNEQFF	TGTGCCAGCAGCTTGTTTAGCAGGGACAATGAGCAGTTCTTC
TRBV19	TRBD1	TRBJ1-1	few	CASTSLVGQGRDAFF	TGTGCCAGTACCTCCTTGGTTGGACAGGGCAGGGACGCTTTCTTT
TRBV5-1	NA	TRBJ1-1	few	CASSLRVGDTEAFF	TGCGCCAGCAGCCTGAGGGTGGGCGACACTGAAGCTTTCTTT
TRBV2	NA	TRBJ2-5	NA	CASCQAKETQYF	TGTGCCAGCTGCCAGGCGAAAGAGACCCAGTACTTC
TRBV6-5	NA	TRBJ1-2	few	CASSPQTNYGYTF	TGTGCCAGCAGTCCCCAGACTAACTATGGCTACACCTTC
TRBV29-1	NA	TRBJ2-5	many	CSVGMSSAYQETQYF	TGCAGCGTTGGAATGAGTAGCGCGTACCAAGAGACCCAGTACTTC
TRBV2	NA	TRBJ1-1	few	CASMVGNTEAFF	TGTGCCAGCATGGTCGGAAACACTGAAGCTTTCTTT
TRBV27	TRBD1	TRBJ1-4	few	CASSFGTASTNEKLFF	TGTGCCAGCAGCTTCGGGACAGCCTCAACTAATGAAAAACTGTTTTTT
TRBV2	NA	TRBJ2-7	many	CASSAQQGNYEQYF	TGTGCCAGCAGTGCTCAACAGGGTAACTACGAGCAGTACTTC
TRBV28	TRBD1	TRBJ2-5	few	CASSGGQGRQETQYF	TGTGCCAGCAGTGGAGGACAGGGGAGACAAGAGACCCAGTACTTC
TRBV12-5	NA	TRBJ2-1	NA	CASGTGTRDNEQFF	TGTGCTAGTGGCACCGGGACAAGGGACAATGAGCAGTTCTTC
TRBV4-3	NA	TRBJ1-1	few	CASSDGPVLFF	TGCGCCAGCAGCGATGGGCCGGTCTTATTCTTT
TRBV7-9	NA	TRBJ1-1	NA	CASSFVGQGKMDTEAFF	TGTGCCAGCAGCTTTGTTGGGCAGGGGAAGATGGACACTGAAGCTTTCTTT
TRBV5-4	TRBD2	TRBJ2-3	few	CASSSGLAGDSDTQYF	TGTGCCAGCAGCTCTGGACTAGCGGGAGATTCAGATACGCAGTATTTT
TRBV2	NA	TRBJ2-7	few	CASSGAYEQYF	TGTGCCAGCAGCGGAGCCTACGAGCAGTACTTC
TRBV5-4	TRBD2	TRBJ2-3	few	CASSRTSGSADTQYF	TGTGCCAGCAGCCGGACTAGCGGGAGCGCAGATACGCAGTATTTT
TRBV7-9	TRBD1	TRBJ2-7	few	CASSLGRTGAPEQYF	TGTGCCAGCAGCTTAGGGCGGACAGGGGCGCCCGAGCAGTACTTC
TRBV2	NA	TRBJ2-5	many	CASSEWGRVDETQYF	TGTGCCAGCAGTGAATGGGGCAGGGTGGACGAGACCCAGTACTTC
TRBV4-1	NA	TRBJ2-1	few	CASSSRLYNEQFF	TGCGCCAGCAGCTCACGACTGTACAATGAGCAGTTCTTC
TRBV6-4	NA	TRBJ1-2	many	CASSHGQSGYTF	TGTGCCAGCAGCCACGGACAGAGCGGCTACACCTTC
TRBV4-2	NA	TRBJ1-1	few	CASSQAWVLGTEAFF	TGTGCCAGCAGCCAAGCCTGGGTATTGGGAACTGAAGCTTTCTTT